These 15 T cell receptor beta chains originate from one sample sequenced in a study of OX40 agonist ivuxolimab in advanced cancers. This table comes from immunoSEQ multiplex PCR, and its TCRdb copy is limited to in-frame clones, with some not included. The data hold some 64,000 clones, with around 90% observed a single time. Specimen: CD4+ or CD8+ T cells sorted from blood, collected in a trial of the OX40 agonist ivuxolimab. Every receptor here comes from an adult with an advanced solid tumor such as melanoma, head and neck, liver or kidney cancer.

J is TRBJ1-4 and V is TRBV29-1, with TRBD1 matching over 11 bases. Germline CDR1 SQVTM, CDR2 ANQGSEA. CDR3 length: 15 amino acids. V lost 1 base and J lost 8; bases outside the gene matches: 6. The CDR3 loop reads CSVEAEDRGLEKLFF. Here the CDR3 DNA reads TGCAGCGTTGAAGCGGAGGACAGGGGGCTCGAAAAACTGTTTTTT. Full variable domain (outside the CDR3, taken from reference TRBV29-1 and TRBJ1-4): SAVISQKPSRDICQRGTSLTIQCQVDSQVTMMFWYRQQPGQSLTLIATANQGSEATYESGFVIDKFPISRPNLTFSTLTVSNMSPEDSSIYLCSVEAEDRGLEKLFFGSGTQLSVL.

As concerns this clone: Other DNA sequences in the same sample also yield this CDR3. The V gene is TRBV29-1, the J gene TRBJ2-3; 7 nucleotides align to TRBD1. CDR3 length: 11 amino acids. Germline-derived CDR1 and CDR2 are SQVTM and ANQGSEA. The V gene end was trimmed by 3 bases and the J gene end by 6 bases; junction bases not matched to a gene: 0. CDR3 in DNA: TGCAGCGTTGACAGGGGGGATACGCAGTATTTT. Its protein is CSVDRGDTQYF.

The gene calls are TRBV28 and TRBJ2-7; D might be TRBD1 or TRBD2, each matching 5 bases. Germline V CDR1 and CDR2: MDHEN, SYDVKM. The CDR3 sequence is 16 residues long. V was trimmed by 1 base and J by 6 bases, leaving 19 bases between them. CDR3 coding DNA: TGTGCCAGCAGTTTATCCCCCAGGGACCTCCTAAGCGAGCAGTACTTC. As protein: CASSLSPRDLLSEQYF.

The chain links TRBV5-1 to TRBJ2-7; no clear D. Trimming removed 2 bases at V and 3 bases at J, with 9 bases between. The CDR3 consists of 13 residues. Germline assignment: CDR1 SGHRS and CDR2 YFSETQ. The CDR3 spells CASSLSPDYEQYF. The DNA of the CDR3 is TGCGCCAGCAGCTTATCCCCCGACTACGAGCAGTACTTC.

This sequence joins TRBV11-2 and TRBJ2-1; possibly TRBD2 for D (6 bases). From germline, CDR1 is SGHAT and CDR2 FQNNGV. The V gene lost 5 bases and the J gene lost 8 bases, with 16 bases spanning the gap. This CDR3 spans 14 amino acids. DNA of the CDR3: TGTGCCAGCAGCCCCGGGGTCGGGAGAGATGAGCAGTTCTTC. Translated: CASSPGVGRDEQFF.

The V call is TRBV5-5, the J call TRBJ1-4, with D possibly matching TRBD1 (6 bases). V was shortened by 0 bases and J by 7 bases, with 13 bases between the two germline ends. The germline gives CDR1 SGHKS, CDR2 YYEKEE (reference sequence). The CDR3 length is 15 residues. In DNA, the CDR3 is TGTGCCAGCAGCTTGGGCAGGGGCGGTGGTGAAAAACTGTTTTTT. Translating gives CASSLGRGGGEKLFF.

The sample holds one count of this clone. V and J are TRBV4-3 and TRBJ2-7, with TRBD2 matching 9 bases. With V trimmed by 0 bases and J by 0 bases, 6 bases remained unmatched. CDR3 length: 17 residues. The germline V gene has CDR1 LGHNA and CDR2 YSLEER. The CDR3 is CASSQDLASGNSYEQYF. CDR3 bases: TGCGCCAGCAGCCAAGATCTGGCTAGCGGGAACTCCTACGAGCAGTACTTC.

The gene calls are TRBV9 and TRBJ2-1, with 7 bases fitting TRBD2. V lost 0 bases, J lost 4 bases, and 7 bases stayed unmatched. CDR3 length: 16 amino acids. Germline CDR1 and CDR2: SGDLS and YYNGEE. The CDR3 coding sequence is TGTGCCAGCAGCGTAGAGGTGAGCGGGATATACAATGAGCAGTTCTTC. Protein sequence: CASSVEVSGIYNEQFF.

The rearrangement links TRBV7-9 to TRBJ2-7; the D is unclear. CDR3 size: 12 residues. Germline CDR1 is SEHNR and CDR2 is FQNEAQ (reference sequence). V lost 4 bases, J lost 6 bases, and 10 bases lay in between. CDR3 sequence (DNA): TGTGCCAGCAGCTCGGACGAGGTCGAGCAGTACTTC. Amino acids: CASSSDEVEQYF.

This chain links TRBV28 with TRBJ2-1; TRBD1 agrees at 11 bases. Germline loops: CDR1 MDHEN, CDR2 SYDVKM. J was trimmed by 9 bases and V by 5 bases; bases with no gene match: 6. The CDR3 consists of 14 residues. The CDR3 loop reads CASSPGQGGGEQFF. The CDR3 DNA reads as TGTGCCAGCAGTCCGGGACAGGGGGGAGGTGAGCAGTTCTTC.

This clone was recorded a few times. This chain connects TRBV7-9 to TRBJ1-2; a possible D gene is TRBD1 (6 bases). The length of the CDR3 is 14 residues. V was pared by 1 base and J by 8 bases, with 14 bases between. In germline, CDR1 is SEHNR, CDR2 FQNEAQ (reference sequence). The CDR3 nucleotides read TGTGCCAGCAGCTTAGTCGGGGGACAATGGGGCTACACCTTC. Translated: CASSLVGGQWGYTF.

This clone has more than one count but fewer than ten. This chain connects TRBV4-1 to TRBJ1-2, with a possible D match to TRBD1 (6 bases). The CDR3 totals 14 residues. Per germline, CDR1 MGHRA and CDR2 YSYEKL. V dropped 6 bases and J dropped 2 bases, with 13 bases sitting between them. CDR3 bases: TGCGCCAGCAGACAGAGAACAGGGAACTATGGCTACACCTTC. Translated: CASRQRTGNYGYTF.

The chain combines TRBV7-9 with TRBJ2-3; possibly TRBD2 for D (6 bases). Trimming took off 4 bases at V and 6 bases at J, with 20 bases between the two ends. In germline, CDR1 is SEHNR, CDR2 FQNEAQ (reference sequence). The CDR3 has 16 amino acids. CDR3 protein: CASSSFRDWQKDTQYF. Here the CDR3 DNA reads TGTGCCAGCAGCTCTTTCCGGGACTGGCAAAAGGATACGCAGTATTTT. The variable domain in full, completed from reference TRBV7-9 and TRBJ2-3, reads DTGVSQNPRHKITKRGQNVTFRCDPISEHNRLYWYRQTLGQGPEFLTYFQNEAQLEKSRLLSDRFSAERPKGSFSTLEIQRTEQGDSAMYLCASSSFRDWQKDTQYFGPGTRLTVL.

The chain couples TRBV28 to TRBJ2-2; possible D gene TRBD2, 6 bases. The CDR3 runs 15 residues. V lost 4 bases and J lost 0, with 9 bases in between. CDR1 and CDR2 (germline): MDHEN, SYDVKM. CDR3 sequence reads: CASSSREPNTGELFF. The CDR3, as DNA: TGTGCCAGCAGTTCCCGGGAGCCGAACACCGGGGAGCTGTTTTTT.

Note on this clone: Other DNA sequences from this sample encode an identical CDR3 as well. The chain links TRBV5-1 to TRBJ2-1; D remains ambiguous. V was clipped by 2 bases and J by 7 bases, with 7 bases between them. CDR1 SGHRS and CDR2 YFSETQ come from the germline V gene. The CDR3 runs to 12 residues. The CDR3 coding sequence is TGCGCCAGCAGCTTAGGACGGAATGAGCAGTTCTTC. Its translation: CASSLGRNEQFF.